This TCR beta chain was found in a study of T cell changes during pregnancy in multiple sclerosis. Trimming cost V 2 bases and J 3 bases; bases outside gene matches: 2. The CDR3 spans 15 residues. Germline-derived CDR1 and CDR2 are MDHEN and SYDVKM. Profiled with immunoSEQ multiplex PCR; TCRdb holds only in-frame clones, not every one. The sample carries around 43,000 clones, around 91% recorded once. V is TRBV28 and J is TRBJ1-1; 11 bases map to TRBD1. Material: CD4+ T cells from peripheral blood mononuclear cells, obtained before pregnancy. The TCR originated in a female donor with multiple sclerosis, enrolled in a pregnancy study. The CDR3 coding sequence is TGTGCCAGCAGTTTAGGGGGACAGGGGGACACTGAAGCTTTCTTT. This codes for CASSLGGQGDTEAFF. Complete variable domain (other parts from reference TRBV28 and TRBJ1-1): DVKVTQSSRYLVKRTGEKVFLECVQDMDHENMFWYRQDPGLGLRLIYFSYDVKMKEKGDIPEGYSVSREKKERFSLILESASTNQTSMYLCASSLGGQGDTEAFFGQGTRLTVV.